These T cell receptor beta chains were read from a single sample in a study of blood T cell repertoires in COVID-19. TCRdb keeps only in-frame clones here, not all; method: immunoSEQ multiplex PCR. The sample contains roughly 220,000 clones, approximately 84% of which appear only once. Sequenced sample: peripheral blood. The receptors shown here come from a man aged 50 to 60 who had recovered from COVID-19. Each CDR3 is given with its conserved first and last residue. Fields, in order: J gene, V gene, CDR3 protein.

>TRBJ1-5|TRBV7-9
CASSLDVPDRGINQPQHF
>TRBJ2-3|TRBV29-1
CSSRGDTGATDTQYF
>TRBJ2-6|TRBV7-9
CASSPLRGSGANVLTF
>TRBJ1-3|TRBV28
CASSMTGKGSGNTIYF
>TRBJ2-7|TRBV27
CASSFSSSYEQYF
>TRBJ2-3|TRBV27
CASVRTSGARVTDTQYF
>TRBJ2-3|TRBV19
CASRTSSTDTQYF
>TRBJ2-7|TRBV7-8
CASSLVAGGSHYEQYF
>TRBJ2-2|TRBV7-6
CASSAGENTGELFF
>TRBJ2-1|TRBV6-4
CASSRLAGVLSSYNEQFF
>TRBJ1-2|TRBV7-2
CASSRGGTANYGYTF
>TRBJ2-7|TRBV5-1
CASSAGTGLLAYEQYF
>TRBJ2-1|TRBV5-1
CASSLVGAIPSHEQFF
>TRBJ1-1|TRBV6-4
CASRHDTRMNTEAFF
>TRBJ2-7|TRBV21-1
CASPGTAYEQYF
>TRBJ2-6|TRBV7-2
CASSSPRGGANVLTF
>TRBJ2-1|TRBV27
CASSPLAGSSYNEQFF